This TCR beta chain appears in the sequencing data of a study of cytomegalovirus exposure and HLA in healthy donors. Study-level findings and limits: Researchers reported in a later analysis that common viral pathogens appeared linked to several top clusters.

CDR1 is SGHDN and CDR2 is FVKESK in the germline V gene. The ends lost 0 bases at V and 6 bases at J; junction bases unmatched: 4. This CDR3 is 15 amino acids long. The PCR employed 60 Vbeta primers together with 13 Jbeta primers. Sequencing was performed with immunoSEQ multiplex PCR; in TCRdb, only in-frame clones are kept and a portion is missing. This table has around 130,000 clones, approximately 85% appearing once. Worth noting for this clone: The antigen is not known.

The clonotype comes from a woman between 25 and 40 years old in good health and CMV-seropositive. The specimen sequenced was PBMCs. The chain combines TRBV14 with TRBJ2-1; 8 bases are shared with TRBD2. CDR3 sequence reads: CASSQDGRATNEQFF. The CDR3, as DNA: TGTGCCAGCAGCCAAGACGGGAGGGCTACCAATGAGCAGTTCTTC.